Listed here are 29 T cell receptor beta chains from one sample, sequenced in a study of blood T cell repertoires in COVID-19. Clones were sequenced by immunoSEQ multiplex PCR, and TCRdb holds only the in-frame ones, with some missing. This table holds over 90,000 clones, 81% found once. Sequenced sample: peripheral blood. The origin of the receptors is a man aged 60-69 years with acute or convalescent COVID-19.

This chain uses TRBV3-1 (or the pseudogene TRBV3-2) with TRBJ2-1; D not resolved. Deletions cut 0 bases from V and 8 bases from J, with 14 bases between. CDR3 size: 15 residues. Germline V gene data show CDR1 as LGHDT and CDR2 as YNNKEL (reference sequence). CDR3 sequence reads: CASSQEGAVRYEQFF. The DNA for the CDR3 is TGTGCCAGCAGCCAAGAAGGAGCCGTTAGGTATGAGCAGTTCTTC.

The CDR3 DNA reads TGTGCCAGCAGCGTGGGACAGGCCTACGAGCAGTACTTC. This gives the protein CASSVGQAYEQYF. This chain joins TRBV5-4 and TRBJ2-7, with 8 bases aligning to TRBD1. Germline CDR1 SGHNT, CDR2 YYREEE (reference sequence). The J segment lost 2 bases and the V segment lost 4 bases, leaving 2 bases of the junction unmatched. The CDR3 is 13 residues long.

This chain links TRBV2 with TRBJ2-7, with D unresolved. Trimming stripped 7 bases from V and 3 bases from J, with 13 bases between. Germline CDR1 is SNHLY and CDR2 is FYNNEI. The length of the CDR3 is 13 residues. The CDR3 DNA follows: TGTGCCAGCATGGGCAGAACAAACTACGAGCAGTACTTC. It is translated as CASMGRTNYEQYF.

The chain joins TRBV5-1 to TRBJ2-7; 9 positions agree with TRBD1. The CDR3 is made up of 15 amino acids. Looked up from germline, CDR1 is SGHRS and CDR2 is YFSETQ. The trim removed 6 bases at V and 3 bases at J, leaving 10 bases unmatched. The CDR3 protein is CASTRSGQGFYEQYF. The CDR3 coding sequence is TGCGCCAGCACCCGCTCGGGACAGGGATTCTACGAGCAGTACTTC.

This chain uses TRBV6-5 with TRBJ2-7; D possibly corresponds to TRBD2 (6 bases). V was shortened by 1 base and J by 3 bases, with 10 bases between the two germline ends. The length of the CDR3 is 14 residues. Germline CDR1 is MNHEY and CDR2 is SVGAGI. As DNA, the CDR3 is TGTGCCAGCAGTTACTTGCGGGGTGGCTACGAGCAGTACTTC. It codes for CASSYLRGGYEQYF.

This chain joins TRBV6-4 and TRBJ1-1, with D possibly matching TRBD1 (6 bases). The V and J ends lost 2 bases and 10 bases respectively, with 14 bases between them. CDR1 MRHNA and CDR2 SNTAGT come from the germline V gene. The CDR3 covers 13 residues. The CDR3 DNA is TGTGCCAGCAGTGACCGGAACAGGGAAACAGCTTTCTTT. Encoded protein: CASSDRNRETAFF.

This chain links TRBV3-1 (or the pseudogene TRBV3-2) with TRBJ2-3, with 11 nucleotides matching TRBD2. The CDR3 length is 16 residues. The V gene end was trimmed by 6 bases and the J gene end by 2 bases; junction bases not matched to a gene: 7. The V gene's germline CDR1 is LGHDT and CDR2 YNNKEL (reference sequence). Here the CDR3 DNA reads TGTGCCAGCAGTCTCGCTAGCGGGGGGTTCACAGATACGCAGTATTTT. Amino acids: CASSLASGGFTDTQYF.

The chain couples TRBV6-2 or TRBV6-3 to TRBJ2-2; D call uncertain. Germline loops: CDR1 MNHEY, CDR2 SVGEGT. There are 16 residues in the CDR3. Trimming removed 4 bases at V and 0 bases at J, with 12 bases between. The CDR3, as DNA: TGTGCCAGCAGTTCGCTGAGATATACGAACACCGGGGAGCTGTTTTTT. This gives the protein CASSSLRYTNTGELFF.

The chain links TRBV5-4 to TRBJ2-5; TRBD1 matches 7 bases. The CDR3 covers 14 residues. The V segment lost 3 bases and the J segment 1 base; nucleotides outside the gene matches: 3. Germline values: CDR1 SGHNT, CDR2 YYREEE (reference sequence). The DNA for the CDR3 is TGTGCCAGCAGCTCCGGGACAGCCCAAGAGACCCAGTACTTC. This sequence encodes CASSSGTAQETQYF.

J is TRBJ2-1 and V is TRBV29-1; 11 nucleotides line up with TRBD2. V gave up 4 bases and J gave up 7 bases; unmatched junction bases: 3. Per germline, CDR1 SQVTM and CDR2 ANQGSEA. The CDR3 totals 13 residues. The CDR3 protein is CSVAGTSGNEQFF. The DNA for the CDR3 is TGCAGCGTTGCGGGGACTAGCGGAAATGAGCAGTTCTTC.

V usage is TRBV19 and J usage is TRBJ1-1; D may be TRBD1 (6 bases). CDR1 and CDR2 (germline): LNHDA, SQIVND (reference sequence). The CDR3 is made up of 16 amino acids. V was trimmed by 5 bases and J by 0 bases, leaving 16 bases between them. CDR3 protein: CASSEGGRTVNTEAFF. CDR3 in DNA: TGTGCCAGTAGTGAAGGTGGTCGGACAGTGAACACTGAAGCTTTCTTT. The full variable domain, rest sourced from reference TRBV19 and TRBJ1-1, is DGGITQSPKYLFRKEGQNVTLSCEQNLNHDAMYWYRQDPGQGLRLIYYSQIVNDFQKGDIAEGYSVSREKKESFPLTVTSAQKNPTAFYLCASSEGGRTVNTEAFFGQGTRLTVV.

There are a few counts of this clone. The same CDR3 is also encoded by other DNA sequences in this sample. The chain employs TRBV6-5 and TRBJ2-7; TRBD1 aligns across 9 bases. Trimming removed 6 bases from V and 3 bases from J; junction bases left unmatched: 6. Germline-derived CDR1 and CDR2 are MNHEY and SVGAGI. The CDR3 has 14 residues. The CDR3 protein is CASSPGQGSYEQYF. For the CDR3, the DNA is TGTGCCAGCAGCCCGGGACAGGGAAGCTACGAGCAGTACTTC.

The chain is built from TRBV11-3 and TRBJ1-1; no clear D gene. Germline CDR1 reads SGHNT; CDR2 reads YENEEA. The CDR3 loop spans 13 amino acids. Trimming removed 4 bases at V and 2 bases at J, with 8 bases between. The chain's CDR3 is CASSSTTNTEAFF. Here the CDR3 DNA reads TGTGCCAGCAGCTCGACAACCAACACTGAAGCTTTCTTT.

CDR3 amino acids: CASSLGALSYEKLFF. For the CDR3, the DNA is TGTGCCAGCAGCTTAGGGGCGTTAAGTTATGAAAAACTGTTTTTT. This chain joins TRBV7-9 and TRBJ1-4; no clear D gene. The germline V gene has CDR1 SEHNR and CDR2 FQNEAQ (reference sequence). Trimming removed 1 base at V and 6 bases at J, with 12 bases between. The CDR3 contains 15 residues.

The J gene is TRBJ2-1, the V gene TRBV18, with 8 bases lining up with TRBD2. The CDR3 spans 13 residues. Unmatched junction bases numbered 2, after V lost 3 bases and J lost 7 bases. CDR1 is KGHSH, CDR2 LQKENI, per germline. CDR3 loop: CASSPGLVNEQFF. CDR3 nucleotide sequence: TGTGCCAGCTCACCGGGACTAGTAAATGAGCAGTTCTTC.

There are a few counts of this clone. The rearrangement links TRBV6-2 or TRBV6-3 to TRBJ1-5; D is undetermined. The CDR3 covers 14 residues. V gave up 5 bases and J gave up 4 bases, with 12 bases separating them. CDR1 MNHEY and CDR2 SVGEGT come from the germline V gene. The CDR3 coding sequence is TGTGCCAGCAGTACCGACGACTGGAATCAGCCCCAGCATTTT. Residues: CASSTDDWNQPQHF.

The V and J genes are TRBV7-2 and TRBJ1-2; 8 nucleotides align to TRBD1. Trimming removed 5 bases from V and 0 bases from J; junction bases left unmatched: 14. The CDR3 is made up of 18 amino acids. Per germline, CDR1 SGHTA and CDR2 FQGNSA. The CDR3 region is CASSLRAGTGDTNYGYTF. The CDR3 nucleotides are TGTGCCAGCAGCCTACGGGCCGGGACAGGAGATACTAACTATGGCTACACCTTC.

The chain links TRBV6-2 or TRBV6-3 to TRBJ2-3; 10 bases match TRBD1. J gave up 1 base and V 5 bases, and 12 bases lay outside the gene matches. The CDR3 covers 18 residues. Per the germline V gene, CDR1 is MNHEY and CDR2 is SVGEGT. DNA for the CDR3: TGTGCCAGCAGTCAACCGGGACAGGGGAATTGGGGCACAGATACGCAGTATTTT. It codes for CASSQPGQGNWGTDTQYF.

V and J are TRBV12-3 or TRBV12-4 and TRBJ1-1, with D perhaps TRBD1 (5 bases). The CDR3 covers 13 residues. Between the trimmed V and J ends, which lost 3 bases and 6 bases, there was a span of 11 bases. The DNA of the CDR3 is TGTGCCAGCAGTTTGGGCAGGGTGGCTGAAGCTTTCTTT. Encoded protein: CASSLGRVAEAFF.

The rearrangement links TRBV9 to TRBJ2-2; 9 bases match TRBD1. V shed 4 bases and J 8 bases; nucleotides not matched to a gene: 15. There are 17 residues in the CDR3. Germline CDR1 SGDLS, CDR2 YYNGEE. The CDR3: CASSSPHPGQGKGELFF. Written as DNA, the CDR3 is TGTGCCAGCAGCTCTCCCCATCCGGGACAGGGTAAAGGGGAGCTGTTTTTT. Full variable domain (remainder filled in from reference TRBV9 and TRBJ2-2): DSGVTQTPKHLITATGQRVTLRCSPRSGDLSVYWYQQSLDQGLQFLIQYYNGEERAKGNILERFSAQQFPDLHSELNLSSLELGDSALYFCASSSPHPGQGKGELFFGEGSRLTVL.

V usage is TRBV7-9 and J usage is TRBJ1-2; D may be TRBD1 (6 bases). Trimming left V 0 bases short and J 4 bases short, with 15 bases between. CDR1 and CDR2 from the germline V gene are SEHNR and FQNEAQ (reference sequence). The CDR3 loop spans 16 amino acids. The CDR3 loop is CASSLAQDSFRYGYTF. The CDR3 coding sequence is TGTGCCAGCAGCTTAGCGCAGGACAGTTTCCGCTATGGCTACACCTTC.

The chain is built from TRBV13 and TRBJ1-1; 7 bases align to TRBD1. CDR1 is PRHDT, CDR2 FYEKMQ, per germline (reference sequence). V dropped 4 bases and J dropped 3; count of bases not matched to a gene: 8. The CDR3 consists of 15 residues. The DNA for the CDR3 is TGTGCCAGCAGCTCCCCCGGCCAGGGGGACACTGAAGCTTTCTTT. Its protein product is CASSSPGQGDTEAFF. The variable domain in full, with the rest retrieved from reference TRBV13 and TRBJ1-1, is AAGVIQSPRHLIKEKRETATLKCYPIPRHDTVYWYQQGPGQDPQFLISFYEKMQSDKGSIPDRFSAQQFSDYHSELNMSSLELGDSALYFCASSSPGQGDTEAFFGQGTRLTVV.

This clone was seen ten or more times. Other DNA sequences from this sample encode an identical CDR3 as well. V and J are TRBV25-1 and TRBJ2-7; 7 nucleotides match TRBD1. The CDR3 has 14 residues. The ends lost 2 bases at V and 4 bases at J; junction bases unmatched: 5. CDR1 is MGHDK and CDR2 is SYGVNS in the germline V gene. CDR3 nucleotides: TGTGCCAGCAGTGAACCCGGGACAGTGTACGAGCAGTACTTC. It encodes CASSEPGTVYEQYF.

There are many counts of this clone. This chain connects TRBV7-3 to TRBJ2-3, with a tentative D call TRBD1 (5 bases). The CDR3 has 15 residues. With 0 bases removed from V and 2 bases from J, the gap between germline ends came to 9 bases. CDR1 is SGHTA, CDR2 FQGTGA, per germline. Written as DNA, the CDR3 is TGTGCCAGCAGCTTAACAGGGGCCAACACAGATACGCAGTATTTT. Its translation is CASSLTGANTDTQYF.

The gene calls are TRBV6-6 and TRBJ2-5; the D gene is possibly TRBD2 (5 bases). The V gene lost 4 bases and the J gene lost 4 bases, with 13 bases spanning the gap. Germline V gene lookup returns CDR1 MNHNY and CDR2 SVGAGI (reference sequence). CDR3 size: 14 residues. CDR3 coding DNA: TGTGCCAGCAGTTTAAGAGGGCCGGGAGAGACCCAGTACTTC. It is translated as CASSLRGPGETQYF.

The chain employs TRBV28 and TRBJ2-1; possibly TRBD2 for D (6 bases). The germline gives CDR1 MDHEN, CDR2 SYDVKM. The CDR3 runs to 15 residues. The germline V and J ends were trimmed by 3 bases and 1 base, with 10 bases remaining between them. The CDR3 coding sequence is TGTGCCAGCAGTTTGCGGGATCGTTCCTACAATGAGCAGTTCTTC. This sequence encodes CASSLRDRSYNEQFF.

The gene calls are TRBV28 and TRBJ1-2, with 7 bases fitting TRBD1. With 7 bases clipped from V and 0 bases from J, the junction kept 5 bases outside the gene matches. The length of the CDR3 is 14 residues. Germline V gene data show CDR1 as MDHEN and CDR2 as SYDVKM. The CDR3 nucleotides read TGTGCCAGCACTAAGGGGACAGCTAACTATGGCTACACCTTC. Protein: CASTKGTANYGYTF.

This chain joins TRBV6-5 and TRBJ1-1; no clear D gene. This CDR3 has 14 residues. Germline CDR1 reads MNHEY; CDR2 reads SVGAGI. The V end was cut by 2 bases, the J end by 0 bases, with 7 bases between. Here the CDR3 DNA reads TGTGCCAGCAGTTACCCCGGGTTGAACACTGAAGCTTTCTTT. Translated, it gives CASSYPGLNTEAFF.

This clone appeared once. CDR3 loop: CASSKGTGGYQETQYF. For the CDR3, the DNA is TGTGCCAGTAGTAAAGGGACAGGGGGATACCAAGAGACCCAGTACTTC. The gene calls are TRBV19 and TRBJ2-5, with 11 bases aligning to TRBD1. CDR3 length equals 16 residues. Germline CDR1 is LNHDA and CDR2 is SQIVND (reference sequence). V shed 4 bases and J 0 bases; nucleotides not matched to a gene: 4. Drawing the rest from reference TRBV19 and TRBJ2-5, the complete variable domain is DGGITQSPKYLFRKEGQNVTLSCEQNLNHDAMYWYRQDPGQGLRLIYYSQIVNDFQKGDIAEGYSVSREKKESFPLTVTSAQKNPTAFYLCASSKGTGGYQETQYFGPGTRLLVL.